These 21 T cell receptor beta chains were all obtained from the same sample, sequenced in a study of low-dose radiotherapy and immunotherapy resistance in tumors. For amplifying TCRs, the PCR ran for around 20 cycles with Phusion, which was used together with a constant-region primer and the adapter on the V primers. TCRdb itself ran the reads through MiXCR, one entry per CDR3 protein. The sample gives approximately 52,000 distinct CDR3 sequences, around 34% of which show up once; 7% to 10% is in the top ten. Described time point: after trial treatment. Treatment noted: LDRT plus nivolumab, ipilimumab, low-dose cyclophosphamide and aspirin (RACIN trial). Sequenced material: PBMCs, taken after low-dose radiotherapy plus immunotherapy. The source is a male donor with rectosigmoid adenocarcinoma.

This clonotype has only a few counts. CDR3 coding DNA: TGCGCCAGGGGGGCACTTAGGGGCAATGAGCAGTTCTTC. Translating it yields CARGALRGNEQFF. The gene calls are TRBV10-1 and TRBJ2-1, with TRBD1 as a possible D gene (6 bases). Per the germline V gene, CDR1 is WNHNN and CDR2 is SYGVQD (reference sequence). V was shortened by 9 bases and J by 6 bases, with 15 bases between the two germline ends. This CDR3 region has 13 residues.

In its sample, this clonotype was seen many times. The chain links TRBV9 to TRBJ2-5; 11 bases align to TRBD2. The CDR3 covers 15 residues. The V segment lost 2 bases and the J segment 5 bases; nucleotides outside the gene matches: 5. CDR1 and CDR2 (germline): SGDLS, YYNGEE. The CDR3 protein is CASSVSGGAMETQYF. The DNA of the CDR3 is TGTGCCAGCAGCGTTAGCGGGGGGGCCATGGAGACCCAGTACTTC.

This sequence joins TRBV12-3 or TRBV12-4 and TRBJ2-7, with TRBD2 matching 9 bases. V was clipped by 3 bases and J by 2 bases; unmatched bases: 2. CDR3 length equals 14 residues. The CDR3 region is CASSLAGGAYEQYF. The CDR3 DNA reads as TGTGCCAGCAGTTTGGCGGGGGGGGCCTACGAGCAGTACTTC.

The chain links TRBV5-1 to TRBJ2-1, with 11 bases fitting TRBD2. Trimming took 8 bases from V and 7 from J; bases not matched to a gene: 11. The CDR3 consists of 15 residues. Per the germline V gene, CDR1 is SGHRS and CDR2 is YFSETQ. For the CDR3, the DNA is TGCGCCAGTACTATGACTAGCGGGGCTTCGAATGAGCAGTTCTTC. As protein: CASTMTSGASNEQFF.

J is TRBJ2-3 and V is TRBV28; D remains unclear. The CDR3 extends over 12 amino acids. Trimming shortened V by 2 bases and J by 7 bases, and 7 bases separated the two germline ends. CDR1 is MDHEN and CDR2 is SYDVKM in the germline V gene. The CDR3 reads CASSLVGNTQYF. CDR3 in DNA: TGTGCCAGCAGTTTAGTAGGTAATACGCAGTATTTT. Complete variable domain (other parts from reference TRBV28 and TRBJ2-3): DVKVTQSSRYLVKRTGEKVFLECVQDMDHENMFWYRQDPGLGLRLIYFSYDVKMKEKGDIPEGYSVSREKKERFSLILESASTNQTSMYLCASSLVGNTQYFGPGTRLTVL.

For this clonotype: A read error may produce the germline difference seen at one junction end. The rearrangement links TRBV5-8 to TRBJ1-2; possible D gene TRBD1, 5 bases. Germline lookup yields CDR1 SGHTS and CDR2 YDEGEE. The CDR3 covers 14 residues. CDR3 sequence: CASSVGGESYGYTF. In DNA form, the CDR3 reads TGCGCCAGCAGCGTTGGAGGGGAAAGCTATGGCTACACCTTC.

Comments on this clonotype: A single base separates this from a much larger clone, so it may be a read error. The chain joins TRBV7-3 to TRBJ2-3; D might be TRBD1 or TRBD2, each matching 6 bases. V lost 2 bases to trimming and J lost 5 bases, with 17 bases between them. CDR1 and CDR2 from the germline V gene are SGHTA and FQGTGA. This CDR3 has 16 residues. The CDR3 spells CASSLGGQGGEDTQYF. The CDR3 bases are TGTGCCAGCAGCTTAGGGGGCCAGGGCGGGGAAGATACGCAGTATTTT. Variable domain in full (rest from reference TRBV7-3 and TRBJ2-3): GAGVSQTPSNKVTEKGKYVELRCDPISGHTALYWYRQSLGQGPEFLIYFQGTGAADDSGLPNDRFFAVRPEGSVSTLKIQRTERGDSAVYLCASSLGGQGGEDTQYFGPGTRLTVL.

This clonotype was counted many times. This rearrangement joins TRBV11-2 to TRBJ2-1; 7 bases align to TRBD1. CDR1 and CDR2 from the germline V gene are SGHAT and FQNNGV. The CDR3 runs to 15 residues. V dropped 5 bases and J dropped 5; count of bases not matched to a gene: 9. The DNA for the CDR3 is TGTGCCAGCAGCCGGGACAGCGGACATAACAATGAGCAGTTCTTC. It specifies CASSRDSGHNNEQFF.

This clonotype was counted a single time. This chain joins TRBV28 and TRBJ2-4; TRBD2 matches at 12 bases. Germline CDR1 and CDR2: MDHEN and SYDVKM. Trimming cost V 5 bases and J 4 bases; bases outside gene matches: 18. The CDR3 spans 20 residues. The CDR3 sequence: CASSTSGGLAGARPKNIQYF. DNA for the CDR3: TGTGCCAGCAGTACCTCAGGGGGACTAGCGGGCGCCCGACCAAAAAACATTCAGTACTTC.

The sample holds many counts of this clonotype. The chain recombines TRBV5-1 with TRBJ2-7; the match to TRBD2 covers 8 bases. The CDR3 spans 16 residues. V was clipped by 4 bases and J by 2 bases; unmatched bases: 11. The germline V gene encodes CDR1 SGHRS and CDR2 YFSETQ. Written as DNA, the CDR3 is TGCGCCAGCAGCACTTCCCCCAGCGGGGGAGCCTACGAGCAGTACTTC. It translates to CASSTSPSGGAYEQYF.

This clonotype was counted between two and nine times. Mismatch with germline at one junction end may stem from a read error. The rearrangement links TRBV30 to TRBJ1-5, with a tentative D call TRBD1 (5 bases). CDR3 length: 13 residues. In germline, CDR1 is GTSNPN, CDR2 SVGIG (reference sequence). The CDR3 DNA reads TGTGCCTGGAGTTCGGGGCCCAATCGGCCCCAGCATTTT. Its translation: CAWSSGPNRPQHF. Drawing the rest from reference TRBV30 and TRBJ1-5, the complete variable domain is SQTIHQWPATLVQPVGSPLSLECTVEGTSNPNLYWYRQAAGRGLQLLFYSVGIGQISSEVPQNLSASRPQDRQFILSSKKLLLSDSGFYLCAWSSGPNRPQHFGDGTRLSIL.

The genes are TRBV27 and TRBJ2-7; D unclear. The V gene lost 6 bases and the J gene lost 0 bases, with 15 bases spanning the gap. The CDR3 loop spans 15 amino acids. Germline V gene sequence: CDR1 MNHEY, CDR2 SMNVEV (reference sequence). The CDR3 protein is CASRNVDGNSYEQYF. In DNA, the CDR3 is TGTGCCAGCAGGAATGTTGACGGCAACTCCTACGAGCAGTACTTC.

This clonotype was found many times. The gene calls are TRBV27 and TRBJ2-5; weak D call: TRBD2 (5 bases). CDR1 and CDR2 from the germline V gene are MNHEY and SMNVEV (reference sequence). V shed 3 bases and J shed 8 bases, with 16 bases lying between them. CDR3 length: 14 amino acids. CDR3 region: CASSFERETATQYF. DNA of the CDR3: TGTGCCAGCAGTTTCGAAAGGGAGACGGCCACCCAGTACTTC.

This clonotype occurred many times. The chain links TRBV7-2 to TRBJ2-7, with D perhaps TRBD2 (5 bases). CDR3 size: 18 residues. The V and J ends lost 1 base and 2 bases respectively, with 21 bases between them. Germline CDR1 reads SGHTA; CDR2 reads FQGNSA. In DNA, the CDR3 is TGTGCCAGCAGCTTAGACCCGCCCGGACCTTCGCGGGCCTACGAGCAGTACTTC. Protein: CASSLDPPGPSRAYEQYF.

This sequence joins TRBV5-1 and TRBJ2-3; weak D call: TRBD1 (6 bases). This CDR3 contains 14 residues. The V end lost 4 bases, the J end lost 6 bases, and 15 bases lay between the germline ends. CDR1 and CDR2 from the germline V gene are SGHRS and YFSETQ. In nucleotides, the CDR3 is TGCGCCAGCAGCCTGGGACATCGATCGGATACGCAGTATTTT. Its translation: CASSLGHRSDTQYF.

The rearrangement links TRBV5-1 to TRBJ1-2; D uncertain. The CDR3 has 18 amino acids. Between the trimmed V and J ends, which lost 4 bases and 6 bases, there was a span of 28 bases. In germline, CDR1 is SGHRS, CDR2 YFSETQ. CDR3 region: CASSLSKGPTGGRDGYTF. CDR3 nucleotide sequence: TGCGCCAGCAGCCTTTCGAAAGGGCCTACCGGAGGTCGGGATGGCTACACCTTC.

This clonotype was seen many times. The V call is TRBV3-1, the J call TRBJ2-7, with 9 bases that match TRBD1. The CDR3 totals 15 residues. Germline CDR1 and CDR2: LGHDT and YNNKEL (reference sequence). V was pared by 3 bases and J by 9 bases, with 12 bases of the junction left unmatched. The CDR3 region is CASSHQGQGNLGQYF. The CDR3 DNA reads as TGTGCCAGCAGCCACCAGGGACAGGGAAATCTCGGGCAGTACTTC.

The chain joins TRBV4-2 to TRBJ2-7; either TRBD1 or TRBD2 may fit D (5 bases each). This CDR3 has 14 amino acids. Germline V lookup: CDR1 LGHNA, CDR2 YNFKEQ. The ends were cut back, 1 base at V and 4 bases at J, with 11 bases in the middle. The CDR3: CASSQAPGRYEQYF. CDR3 in DNA: TGTGCCAGCAGCCAAGCCCCGGGGCGGTACGAGCAGTACTTC.

This clonotype was seen ten or more times. The V and J genes are TRBV2 and TRBJ1-5, with D maybe TRBD1 (5 bases). This CDR3 comprises 15 residues. Deletions cut 7 bases from V and 5 bases from J, with 18 bases between. CDR1 and CDR2 (germline): SNHLY, FYNNEI. This CDR3 is CASIRTIGADQPQHF. The CDR3 DNA reads as TGTGCCAGCATCCGAACGATAGGGGCCGATCAGCCCCAGCATTTT.

This clonotype has a count of ten or more. For the CDR3, the DNA is TGTGCCAGCAGTTTGGTGCGGGGGATCCTCTACGAGCAGTACTTC. Translating it yields CASSLVRGILYEQYF. The rearrangement links TRBV28 to TRBJ2-7; 7 bases fit TRBD2. The V and J ends lost 3 bases and 3 bases, in that order; junction bases with no gene match: 8. The CDR3 contains 15 residues. Germline V gene sequence: CDR1 MDHEN, CDR2 SYDVKM.

The sample holds many counts of this clonotype. The J gene is TRBJ1-3, the V gene TRBV29-1, with a possible D match to TRBD1 (5 bases). Trimming removed 4 bases from V and 4 bases from J, with 11 bases in between. This CDR3 spans 13 amino acids. In germline, CDR1 is SQVTM, CDR2 ANQGSEA. Here the CDR3 DNA reads TGCAGCGTTGGCAAGGGGAGCGGAAACACCATATATTTT. Its protein product is CSVGKGSGNTIYF. The entire variable domain, with the rest obtained from reference TRBV29-1 and TRBJ1-3, is as follows: SAVISQKPSRDICQRGTSLTIQCQVDSQVTMMFWYRQQPGQSLTLIATANQGSEATYESGFVIDKFPISRPNLTFSTLTVSNMSPEDSSIYLCSVGKGSGNTIYFGEGSWLTVV.